The clone carrying this TCR beta chain was found once. Its specificity is unknown. Only in-frame clones appear in the TCRdb table, and some are missing; sequencing was by immunoSEQ multiplex PCR. The repertoire holds 25,000 to 35,000 clones, with around 88% as singletons. Trimming removed 0 bases at V and 7 bases at J, with 11 bases between. Germline CDR1 reads SGHTS; CDR2 reads YDEGEE. The CDR3 covers 15 residues. This entry comes from a study of OX40 agonist ivuxolimab in advanced cancers. The wider study: Ivuxolimab, an agonistic anti-OX40 (CD134) antibody, was given to patients. At 0.01 to 10 mg/kg, ivuxolimab was administered intravenously to patients every 2 weeks. A mean age of approximately 58 years, range 23 to 79, was recorded, and around 85% were male.

Study-level results: In general, CD8+ T cells held more expanded clones than CD4+ did, on average.

V gene TRBV5-8 combines with J gene TRBJ1-6; maybe TRBD1 (6 bases). This TCR was recovered from an adult with an advanced solid tumor such as melanoma, head and neck, liver or kidney cancer. The sample was CD4+ or CD8+ T cells sorted from blood, taken in a trial of the OX40 agonist ivuxolimab. The CDR3 DNA reads as TGTGCCAGCAGCTTGGGTCGGGGGCTGAATTCACCCCTCCACTTT. Protein product: CASSLGRGLNSPLHF.